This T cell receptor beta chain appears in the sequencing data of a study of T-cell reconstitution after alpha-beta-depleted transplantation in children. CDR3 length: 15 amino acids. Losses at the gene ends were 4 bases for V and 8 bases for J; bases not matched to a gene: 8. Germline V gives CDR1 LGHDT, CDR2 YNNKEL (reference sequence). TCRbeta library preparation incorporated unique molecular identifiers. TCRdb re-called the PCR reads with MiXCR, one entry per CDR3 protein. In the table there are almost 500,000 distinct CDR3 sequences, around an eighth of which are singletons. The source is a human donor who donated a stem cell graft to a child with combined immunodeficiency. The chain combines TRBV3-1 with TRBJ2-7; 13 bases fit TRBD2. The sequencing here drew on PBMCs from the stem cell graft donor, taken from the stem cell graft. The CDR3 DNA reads TGTGCCAGCAGCCGGTCCGGGACTAGCGGGGACCAGCAGTACTTC. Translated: CASSRSGTSGDQQYF.